This TCR beta chain came from a study of blood T cell repertoires in COVID-19. Study overall: Both acute and convalescent COVID-19 samples were obtained from the United States, Italy and Spain. Sources were T cells, B-cell-depleted T cells, or PBMCs; the material itself was cDNA or gDNA.

Some clones are missing from TCRdb's copy, which holds only in-frame ones; the method was immunoSEQ multiplex PCR. This sample yields roughly 140,000 clones, of which 60% to 80% are seen a single time; roughly 8.7% belongs to the top ten. CDR1 and CDR2 (germline): KGHDR, SFDVKD. V was shortened by 9 bases and J by 2 bases, with 12 bases between the two germline ends. This CDR3 comprises 13 residues. The clonotype was recovered from a man in his forties or fifties with active or convalescent COVID-19. The sequenced sample consisted of peripheral blood. The V call is TRBV24-1, the J call TRBJ2-5; no clear D. CDR3 sequence reads: CATAQSAQETQYF. The CDR3 DNA reads as TGTGCCACCGCCCAGAGCGCGCAAGAGACCCAGTACTTC.